Below, one TCR beta chain is given with its context. Method: immunoSEQ multiplex PCR; TCRdb's copy keeps in-frame clones and lacks some. The repertoire holds about 110,000 clones, with more than 70% as singletons. This specimen belongs to a study of T cell responses to AZD1222 COVID-19 vaccine. Sequences were derived from peripheral blood, sampled on day 0 of AZD1222 vaccination. This clonotype originated in an adult in good health.

CDR3 loop: CASSFRGNTEAFF. CDR3 DNA: TGTGCCAGCAGCTTCAGGGGTAACACTGAAGCTTTCTTT. The genes are TRBV5-6 and TRBJ1-1; D possibly corresponds to TRBD1 (6 bases). V dropped 2 bases and J dropped 2 bases, with 7 bases sitting between them. This CDR3 is built from 13 residues. Per germline, CDR1 SGHDT and CDR2 YYEEEE.